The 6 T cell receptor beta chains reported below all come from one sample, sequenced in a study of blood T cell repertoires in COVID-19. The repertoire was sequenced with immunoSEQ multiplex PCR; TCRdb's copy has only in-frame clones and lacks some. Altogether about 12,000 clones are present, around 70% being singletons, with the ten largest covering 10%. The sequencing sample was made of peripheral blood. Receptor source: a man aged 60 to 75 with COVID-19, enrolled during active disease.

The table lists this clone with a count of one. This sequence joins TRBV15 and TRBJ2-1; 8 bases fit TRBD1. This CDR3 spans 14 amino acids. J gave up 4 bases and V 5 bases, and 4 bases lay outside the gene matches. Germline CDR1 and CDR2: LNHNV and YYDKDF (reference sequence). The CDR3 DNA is TGTGCCACCAGCTTTCGGGACAGGTACAATGAGCAGTTCTTC. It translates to CATSFRDRYNEQFF.

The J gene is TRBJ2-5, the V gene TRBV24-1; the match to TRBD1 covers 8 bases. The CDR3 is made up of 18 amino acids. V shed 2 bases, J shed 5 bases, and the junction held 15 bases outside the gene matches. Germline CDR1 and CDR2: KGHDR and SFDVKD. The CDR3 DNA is TGTGCCACCAGTGATTCTGATAAAACAGGGGGTTCGGGGGAGACCCAGTACTTC. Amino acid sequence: CATSDSDKTGGSGETQYF.

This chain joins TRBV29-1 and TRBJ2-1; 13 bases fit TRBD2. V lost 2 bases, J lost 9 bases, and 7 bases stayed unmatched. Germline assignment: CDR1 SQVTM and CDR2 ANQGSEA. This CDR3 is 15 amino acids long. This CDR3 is CSVERLAGGTGEQFF. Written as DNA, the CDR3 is TGCAGCGTTGAAAGACTAGCGGGAGGTACTGGTGAGCAGTTCTTC.

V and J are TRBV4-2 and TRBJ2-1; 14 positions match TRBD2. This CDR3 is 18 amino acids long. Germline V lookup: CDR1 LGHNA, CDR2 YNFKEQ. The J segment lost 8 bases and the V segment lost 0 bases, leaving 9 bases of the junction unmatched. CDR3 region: CASSQEWAGTSGRYEQFF. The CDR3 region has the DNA TGTGCCAGCAGCCAAGAATGGGCCGGGACTAGCGGGAGATATGAGCAGTTCTTC.

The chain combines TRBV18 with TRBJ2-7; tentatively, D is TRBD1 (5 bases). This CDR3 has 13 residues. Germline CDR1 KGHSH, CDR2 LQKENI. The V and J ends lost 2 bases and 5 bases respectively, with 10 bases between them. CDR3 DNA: TGTGCCAGCTCACCAGGACACAGAAACGAGCAGTACTTC. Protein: CASSPGHRNEQYF.

CDR3 region: CASSRVTGVLGSDTQYF. CDR3 in DNA: TGTGCCAGCAGCCGGGTGACAGGGGTCTTGGGTTCAGATACGCAGTATTTT. This chain connects TRBV3-1 (or the pseudogene TRBV3-2) to TRBJ2-3; 8 bases align to TRBD1. Germline V gives CDR1 LGHDT, CDR2 YNNKEL (reference sequence). The junction had 13 bases not matched to a gene; V was cut back by 4 bases and J by 4 bases. The CDR3 contains 17 residues.